This entry describes one T cell receptor beta chain. Its matching antigen is unknown. The sample comes from a study of chemoradiotherapy in HPV16-positive cancers. Data came from immunoSEQ multiplex PCR; TCRdb stores just in-frame clones and leaves some out. In the table there are some 14,000 clones, approximately 91% of which are singletons. General study findings and limits: Candidate HPV-specific clones and E7-related TCR motifs grew in tumor during treatment.

Deletions cut 0 bases from V and 2 bases from J, with 7 bases between. This CDR3 contains 14 residues. CDR1 and CDR2 (germline): SGHNT, YYREEE (reference sequence). Sequenced material: blood, taken from a patient who underwent chemoradiotherapy. The genes are TRBV5-4 and TRBJ2-3, with D uncertain. The TCR originated in a human donor with HPV-associated anogenital cancer. CDR3 bases: TGTGCCAGCAGCTTGGCTATTGACACAGATACGCAGTATTTT. This sequence encodes CASSLAIDTDTQYF.